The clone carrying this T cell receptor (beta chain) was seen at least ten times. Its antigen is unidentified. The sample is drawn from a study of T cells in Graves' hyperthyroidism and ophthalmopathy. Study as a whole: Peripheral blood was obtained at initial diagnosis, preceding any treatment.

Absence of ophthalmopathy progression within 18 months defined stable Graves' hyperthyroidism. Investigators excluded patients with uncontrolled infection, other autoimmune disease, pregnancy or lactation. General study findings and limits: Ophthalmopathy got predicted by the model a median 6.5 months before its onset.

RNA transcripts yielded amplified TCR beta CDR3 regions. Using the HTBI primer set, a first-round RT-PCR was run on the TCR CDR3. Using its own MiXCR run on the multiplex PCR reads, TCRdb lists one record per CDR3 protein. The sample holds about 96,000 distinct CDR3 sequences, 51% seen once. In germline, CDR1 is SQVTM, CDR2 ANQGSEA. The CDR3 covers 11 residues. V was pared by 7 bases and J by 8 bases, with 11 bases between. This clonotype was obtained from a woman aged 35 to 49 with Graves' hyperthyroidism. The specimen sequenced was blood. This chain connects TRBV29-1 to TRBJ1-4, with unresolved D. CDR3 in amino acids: CSAATVEKLFF. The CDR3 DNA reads TGCAGCGCCGCGACCGTGGAAAAACTGTTTTTT.